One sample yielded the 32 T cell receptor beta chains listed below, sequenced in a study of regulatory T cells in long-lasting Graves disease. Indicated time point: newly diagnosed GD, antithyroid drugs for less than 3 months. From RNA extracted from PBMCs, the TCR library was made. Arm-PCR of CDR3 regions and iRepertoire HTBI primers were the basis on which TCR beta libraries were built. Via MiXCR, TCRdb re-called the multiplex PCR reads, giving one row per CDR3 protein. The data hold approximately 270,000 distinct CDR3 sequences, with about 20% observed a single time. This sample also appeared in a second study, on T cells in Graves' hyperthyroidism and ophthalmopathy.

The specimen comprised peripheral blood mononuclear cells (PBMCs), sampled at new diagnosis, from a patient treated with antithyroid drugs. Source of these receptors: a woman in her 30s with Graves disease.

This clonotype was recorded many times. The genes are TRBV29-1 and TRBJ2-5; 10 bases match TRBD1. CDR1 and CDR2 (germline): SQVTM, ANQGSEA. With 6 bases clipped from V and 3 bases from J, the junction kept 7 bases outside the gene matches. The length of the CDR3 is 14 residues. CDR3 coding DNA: TGCAGCGTCCGCCGGGACAGGGGAAAAGAGACCCAGTACTTC. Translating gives CSVRRDRGKETQYF.

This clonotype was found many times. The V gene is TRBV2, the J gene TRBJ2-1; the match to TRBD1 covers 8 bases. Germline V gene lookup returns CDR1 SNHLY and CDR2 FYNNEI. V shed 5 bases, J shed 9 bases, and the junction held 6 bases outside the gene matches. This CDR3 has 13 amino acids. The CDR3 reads CASSFGTGPEQFF. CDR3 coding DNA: TGTGCCAGCAGTTTTGGGACAGGTCCTGAGCAGTTCTTC.

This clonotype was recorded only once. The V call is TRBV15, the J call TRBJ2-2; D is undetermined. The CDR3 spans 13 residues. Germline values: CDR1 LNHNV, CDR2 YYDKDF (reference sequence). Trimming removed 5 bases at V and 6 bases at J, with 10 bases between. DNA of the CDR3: TGTGCCACCAGCGGAAAAAGGTCCGGGGAGCTGTTTTTT. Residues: CATSGKRSGELFF.

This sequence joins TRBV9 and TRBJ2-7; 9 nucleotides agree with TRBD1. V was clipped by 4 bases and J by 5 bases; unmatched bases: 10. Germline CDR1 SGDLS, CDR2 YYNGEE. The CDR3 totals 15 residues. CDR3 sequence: CASSPEGTGTDEQYF. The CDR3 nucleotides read TGTGCCAGCAGCCCTGAGGGGACAGGGACAGACGAGCAGTACTTC.

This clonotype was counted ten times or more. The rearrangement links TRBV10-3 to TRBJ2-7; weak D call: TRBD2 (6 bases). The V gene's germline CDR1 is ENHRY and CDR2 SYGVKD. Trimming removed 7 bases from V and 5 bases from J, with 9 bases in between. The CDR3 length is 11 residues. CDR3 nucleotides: TGTGCCATCATGCGGGGAAACGAGCAGTACTTC. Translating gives CAIMRGNEQYF.

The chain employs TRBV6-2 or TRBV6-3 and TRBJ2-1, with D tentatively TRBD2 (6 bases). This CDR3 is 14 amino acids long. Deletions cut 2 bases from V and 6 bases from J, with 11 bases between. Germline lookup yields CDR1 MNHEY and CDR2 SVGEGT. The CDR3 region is CASSYTTSPNEQFF. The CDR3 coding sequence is TGTGCCAGCAGTTACACGACTAGTCCCAATGAGCAGTTCTTC.

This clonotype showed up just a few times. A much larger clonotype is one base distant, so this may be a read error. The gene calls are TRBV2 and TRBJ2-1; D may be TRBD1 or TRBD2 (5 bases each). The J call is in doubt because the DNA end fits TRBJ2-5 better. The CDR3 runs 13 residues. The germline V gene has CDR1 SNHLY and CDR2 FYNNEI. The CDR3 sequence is CASSKGRWETQYF. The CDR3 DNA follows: TGTGCCAGCAGTAAGGGACGTTGGGAGACCCAGTACTTC.

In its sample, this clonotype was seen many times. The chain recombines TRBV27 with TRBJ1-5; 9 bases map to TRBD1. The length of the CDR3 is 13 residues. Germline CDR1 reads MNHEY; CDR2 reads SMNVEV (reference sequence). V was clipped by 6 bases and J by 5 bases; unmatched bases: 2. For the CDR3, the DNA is TGTGCCAGCAGAAGACAGGGGGATCAGCCCCAGCATTTT. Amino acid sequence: CASRRQGDQPQHF.

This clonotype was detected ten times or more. CDR3: CASSLRTGVFSGANVLTF. CDR3 nucleotide sequence: TGTGCCAGCAGCTTACGGACAGGAGTCTTCTCTGGGGCCAACGTCCTGACTTTC. The gene calls are TRBV11-1 and TRBJ2-6, with 7 bases identical to TRBD1. Germline V gene data show CDR1 as SGHAT and CDR2 as FQDESV (reference sequence). The CDR3 length is 18 residues. The V and J ends lost 2 bases and 0 bases, in that order; junction bases with no gene match: 7.

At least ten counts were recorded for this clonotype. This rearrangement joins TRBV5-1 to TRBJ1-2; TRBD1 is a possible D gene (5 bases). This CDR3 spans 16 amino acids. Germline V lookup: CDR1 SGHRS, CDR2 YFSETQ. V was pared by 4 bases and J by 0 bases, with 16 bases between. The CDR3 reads CASSQGRASANYGYTF. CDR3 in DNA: TGCGCCAGCAGCCAGGGACGGGCATCAGCTAACTATGGCTACACCTTC.

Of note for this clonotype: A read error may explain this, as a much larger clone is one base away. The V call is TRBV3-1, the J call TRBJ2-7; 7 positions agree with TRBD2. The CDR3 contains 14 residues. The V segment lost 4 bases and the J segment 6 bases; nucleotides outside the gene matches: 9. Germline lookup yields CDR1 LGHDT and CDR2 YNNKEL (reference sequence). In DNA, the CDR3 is TGTGCCAGCAGCCCCTCAGGGCAGCGGGGCGAGCAGTACTTC. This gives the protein CASSPSGQRGEQYF.

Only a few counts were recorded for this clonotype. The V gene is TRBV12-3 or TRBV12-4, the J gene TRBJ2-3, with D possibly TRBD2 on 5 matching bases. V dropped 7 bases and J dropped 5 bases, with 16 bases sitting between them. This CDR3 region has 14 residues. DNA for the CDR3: TGTGCCAGCAACTATATGAGCGGCCTAGATACGCAGTATTTT. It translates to CASNYMSGLDTQYF.

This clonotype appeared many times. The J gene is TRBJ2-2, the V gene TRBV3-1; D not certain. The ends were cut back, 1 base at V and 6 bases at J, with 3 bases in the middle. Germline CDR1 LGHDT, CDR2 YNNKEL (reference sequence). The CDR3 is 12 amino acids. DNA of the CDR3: TGTGCCAGCAGCCAAGCGGCCGGGGAGCTGTTTTTT. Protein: CASSQAAGELFF.

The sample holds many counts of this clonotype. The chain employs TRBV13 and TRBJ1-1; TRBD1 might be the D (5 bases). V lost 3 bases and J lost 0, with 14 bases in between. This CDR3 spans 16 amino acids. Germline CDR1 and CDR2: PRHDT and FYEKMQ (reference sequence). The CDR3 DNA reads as TGTGCCAGCAGCTTCTCCGGGACGGTGATGAACACTGAAGCTTTCTTT. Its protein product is CASSFSGTVMNTEAFF.

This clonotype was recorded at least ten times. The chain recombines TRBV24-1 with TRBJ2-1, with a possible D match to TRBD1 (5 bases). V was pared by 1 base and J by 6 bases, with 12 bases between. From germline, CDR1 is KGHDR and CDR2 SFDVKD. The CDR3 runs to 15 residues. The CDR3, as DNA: TGTGCCACCAGTGATTTCGGCAGTGGGGCCAATGAGCAGTTCTTC. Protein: CATSDFGSGANEQFF.

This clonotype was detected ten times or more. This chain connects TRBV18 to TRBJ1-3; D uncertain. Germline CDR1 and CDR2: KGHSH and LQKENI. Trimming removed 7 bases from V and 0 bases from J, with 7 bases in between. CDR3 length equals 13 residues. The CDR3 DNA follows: TGTGCCAGCTTCTCGGACTCTGGAAACACCATATATTTT. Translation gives CASFSDSGNTIYF. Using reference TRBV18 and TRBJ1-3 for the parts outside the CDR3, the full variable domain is NAGVMQNPRHLVRRRGQEARLRCSPMKGHSHVYWYRQLPEEGLKFMVYLQKENIIDESGMPKERFSAEFPKEGPSILRIQQVVRGDSAAYFCASFSDSGNTIYFGEGSWLTVV.

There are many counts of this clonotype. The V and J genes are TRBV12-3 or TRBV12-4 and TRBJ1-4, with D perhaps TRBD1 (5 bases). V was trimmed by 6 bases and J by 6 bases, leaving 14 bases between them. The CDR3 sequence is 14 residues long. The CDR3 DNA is TGTGCCAGCAGCCGGGACTTTACGGATGAAAAACTGTTTTTT. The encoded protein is CASSRDFTDEKLFF.

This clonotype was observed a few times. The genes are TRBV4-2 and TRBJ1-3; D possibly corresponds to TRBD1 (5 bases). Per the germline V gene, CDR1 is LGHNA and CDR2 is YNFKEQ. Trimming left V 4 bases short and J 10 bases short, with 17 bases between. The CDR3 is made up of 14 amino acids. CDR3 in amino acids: CASSPPEGLGTIYF. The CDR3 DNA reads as TGTGCCAGCAGCCCACCCGAGGGACTGGGGACCATATATTTT.

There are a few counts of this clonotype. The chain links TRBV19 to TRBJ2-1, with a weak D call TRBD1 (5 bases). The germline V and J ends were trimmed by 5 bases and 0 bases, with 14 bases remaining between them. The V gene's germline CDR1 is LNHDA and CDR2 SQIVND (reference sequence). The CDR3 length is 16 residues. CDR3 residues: CASSLRQRSSYNEQFF. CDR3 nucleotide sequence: TGTGCCAGTAGTCTACGACAGAGAAGCTCCTACAATGAGCAGTTCTTC.

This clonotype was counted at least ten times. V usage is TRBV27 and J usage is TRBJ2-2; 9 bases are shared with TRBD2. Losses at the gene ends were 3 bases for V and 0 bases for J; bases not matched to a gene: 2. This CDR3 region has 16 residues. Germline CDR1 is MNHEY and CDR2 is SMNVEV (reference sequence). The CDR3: CASSFASGANTGELFF. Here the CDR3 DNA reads TGTGCCAGCAGTTTTGCTAGCGGGGCGAACACCGGGGAGCTGTTTTTT.

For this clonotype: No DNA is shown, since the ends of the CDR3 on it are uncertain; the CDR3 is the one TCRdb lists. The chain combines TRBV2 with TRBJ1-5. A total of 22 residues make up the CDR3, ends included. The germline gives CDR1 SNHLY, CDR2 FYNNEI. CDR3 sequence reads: CASTTGRVGYTFGSGTNQPQHF.

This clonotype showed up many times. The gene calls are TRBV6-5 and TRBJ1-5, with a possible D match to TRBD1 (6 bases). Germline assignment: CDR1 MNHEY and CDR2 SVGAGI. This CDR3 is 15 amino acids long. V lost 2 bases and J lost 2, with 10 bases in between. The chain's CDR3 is CASSYTGRGNQPQHF. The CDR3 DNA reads TGTGCCAGCAGTTACACAGGGCGAGGCAATCAGCCCCAGCATTTT.

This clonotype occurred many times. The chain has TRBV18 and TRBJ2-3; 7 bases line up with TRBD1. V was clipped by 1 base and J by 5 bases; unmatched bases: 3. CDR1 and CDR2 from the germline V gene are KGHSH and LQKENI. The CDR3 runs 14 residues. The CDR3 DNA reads TGTGCCAGCTCACCACAGGGGGCGTTAGATACGCAGTATTTT. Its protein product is CASSPQGALDTQYF. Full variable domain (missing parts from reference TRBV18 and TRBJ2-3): NAGVMQNPRHLVRRRGQEARLRCSPMKGHSHVYWYRQLPEEGLKFMVYLQKENIIDESGMPKERFSAEFPKEGPSILRIQQVVRGDSAAYFCASSPQGALDTQYFGPGTRLTVL.

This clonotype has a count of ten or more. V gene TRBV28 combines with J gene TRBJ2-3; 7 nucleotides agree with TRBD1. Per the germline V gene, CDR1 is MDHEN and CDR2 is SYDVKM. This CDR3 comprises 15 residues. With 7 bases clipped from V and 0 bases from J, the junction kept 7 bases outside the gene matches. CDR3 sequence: CASTPGTDSTDTQYF. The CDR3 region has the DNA TGTGCCAGCACCCCAGGGACAGATAGCACAGATACGCAGTATTTT.

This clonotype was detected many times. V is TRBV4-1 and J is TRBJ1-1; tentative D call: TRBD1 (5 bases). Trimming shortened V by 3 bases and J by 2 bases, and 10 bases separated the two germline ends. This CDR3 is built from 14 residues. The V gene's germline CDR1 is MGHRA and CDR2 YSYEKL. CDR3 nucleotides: TGCGCCAGCAGCCATACAGGATCCAACACTGAAGCTTTCTTT. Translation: CASSHTGSNTEAFF.

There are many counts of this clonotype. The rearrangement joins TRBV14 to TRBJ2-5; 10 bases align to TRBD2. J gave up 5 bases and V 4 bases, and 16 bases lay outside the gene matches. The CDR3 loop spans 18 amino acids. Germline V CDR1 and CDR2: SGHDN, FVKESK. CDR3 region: CASSPQRSGGALAETQYF. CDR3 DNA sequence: TGTGCCAGCAGCCCCCAAAGAAGCGGGGGGGCCCTTGCGGAGACCCAGTACTTC.

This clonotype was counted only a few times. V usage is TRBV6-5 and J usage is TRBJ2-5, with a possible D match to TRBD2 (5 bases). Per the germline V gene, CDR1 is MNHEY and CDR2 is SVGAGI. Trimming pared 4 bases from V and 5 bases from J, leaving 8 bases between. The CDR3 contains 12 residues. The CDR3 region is CASSWEMETQYF. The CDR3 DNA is TGTGCCAGCAGTTGGGAGATGGAGACCCAGTACTTC.

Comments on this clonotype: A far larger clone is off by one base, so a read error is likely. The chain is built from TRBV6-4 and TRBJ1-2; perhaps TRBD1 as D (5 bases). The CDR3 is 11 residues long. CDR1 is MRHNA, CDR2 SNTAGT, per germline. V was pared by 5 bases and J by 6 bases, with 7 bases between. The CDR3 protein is CASSSGNGYTF. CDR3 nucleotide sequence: TGTGCCAGCAGTTCAGGGAATGGCTACACCTTC.

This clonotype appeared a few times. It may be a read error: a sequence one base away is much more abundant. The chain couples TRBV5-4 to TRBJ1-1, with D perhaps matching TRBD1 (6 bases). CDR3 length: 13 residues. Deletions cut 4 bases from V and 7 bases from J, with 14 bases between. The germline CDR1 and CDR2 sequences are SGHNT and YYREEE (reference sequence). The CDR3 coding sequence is TGTGCCAGCAGCCTCAGGGGCGCCATTGAAGCTTTCTTT. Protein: CASSLRGAIEAFF. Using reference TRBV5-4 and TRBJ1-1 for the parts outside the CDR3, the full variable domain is ETGVTQSPTHLIKTRGQQVTLRCSSQSGHNTVSWYQQALGQGPQFIFQYYREEENGRGNFPPRFSGLQFPNYSSELNVNALELDDSALYLCASSLRGAIEAFFGQGTRLTVV.

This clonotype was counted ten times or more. The DNA of the CDR3 is TGTGCCACCAGCCTACCGGGACCTGGGGTCTACAATGAGCAGTTCTTC. Protein sequence: CATSLPGPGVYNEQFF. The J gene is TRBJ2-1, the V gene TRBV15; D possibly matches TRBD1 or TRBD2 (5 bases each). There are 16 residues in the CDR3. Trimming left V 5 bases short and J 3 bases short, with 17 bases between. Germline loops: CDR1 LNHNV, CDR2 YYDKDF (reference sequence). The whole variable domain, filled in from reference TRBV15 and TRBJ2-1, reads DAMVIQNPRYQVTQFGKPVTLSCSQTLNHNVMYWYQQKSSQAPKLLFHYYDKDFNNEADTPDNFQSRRPNTSFCFLDIRSPGLGDTAMYLCATSLPGPGVYNEQFFGPGTRLTVL.

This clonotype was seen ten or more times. The CDR3 sequence: CASSQDRPIGSNQPQHF. CDR3 bases: TGTGCCAGCAGCCAGGACAGGCCGATTGGGAGCAATCAGCCCCAGCATTTT. The chain joins TRBV12-3 or TRBV12-4 to TRBJ1-5; 7 bases line up with TRBD1. V shed 6 bases and J 1 base; nucleotides not matched to a gene: 12. The CDR3 has 17 residues.

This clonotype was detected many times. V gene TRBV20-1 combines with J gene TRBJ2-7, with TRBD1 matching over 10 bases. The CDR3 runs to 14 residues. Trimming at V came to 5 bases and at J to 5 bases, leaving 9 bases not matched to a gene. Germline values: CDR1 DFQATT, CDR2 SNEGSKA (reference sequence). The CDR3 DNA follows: TGCAGTGCTCCGACAGGGGGCGCATTTGACGAGCAGTACTTC. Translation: CSAPTGGAFDEQYF.